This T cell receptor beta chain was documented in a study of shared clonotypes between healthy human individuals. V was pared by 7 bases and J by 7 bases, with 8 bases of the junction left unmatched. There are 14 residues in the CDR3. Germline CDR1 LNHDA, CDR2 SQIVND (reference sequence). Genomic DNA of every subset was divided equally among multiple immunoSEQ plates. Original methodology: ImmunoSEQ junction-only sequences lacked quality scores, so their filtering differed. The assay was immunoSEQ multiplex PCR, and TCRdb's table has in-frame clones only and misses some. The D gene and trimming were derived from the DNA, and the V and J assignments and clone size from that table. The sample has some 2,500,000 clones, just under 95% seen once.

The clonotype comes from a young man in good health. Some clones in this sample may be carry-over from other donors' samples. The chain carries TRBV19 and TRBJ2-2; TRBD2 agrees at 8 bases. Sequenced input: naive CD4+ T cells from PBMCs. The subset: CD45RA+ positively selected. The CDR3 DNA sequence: TGTGCCAGTACCCAGACCCGGGGGGGCGGGGAGCTGTTTTTT. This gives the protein CASTQTRGGGELFF.